This record covers a single T cell receptor (beta chain). The clone's antigen remains unknown. Base qualities are not at hand, and no much larger clone is one base apart. The sample contains more than one DNA sequence encoding this CDR3. The donors were healthy, HIV-negative adults who had no recently reported acute infections or vaccinations. Only Caucasian adults living in Nashville, Tennessee, USA were represented among the donors. CD4+ T cells were enriched through magnetic negative selection, after which naive cells were positively selected on CD45RA and the remaining negative fraction served as the memory subset. Blood was obtained by leukapheresis, after which PBMCs were separated by Ficoll-Histopaque density gradient centrifugation and cryopreserved in liquid nitrogen vapor phase. Purity and quantity of every magnetically sorted T cell population were checked by analytical flow cytometry. Genomic DNA was isolated from every sorted fraction and measured by UV absorbance on a Nanodrop 2000c.

This sample was taken from a study of shared clonotypes between healthy human individuals (TCRdb year 2020). In terms of the full investigation: The cohort included three men and a couple of women between 18 and 49 years of age. For each donor, CD4 naive and CD4 memory were each run on three plates, CD8 naive on two plates, and CD8 memory on one plate. To estimate repertoire size and how much clonotypes are shared between individuals, the study performed deep sequencing of blood TCR repertoires from five healthy adults. Different laboratories and diverse techniques were used to prepare libraries and sequence TCR repertoires, to increase sequencing depth and limit assay-specific biases. Per donor, leukapheresis produced somewhere between about 0.8 and 9.5 billion PBMCs. What the authors observed across the whole study: Compared with non-shared clonotypes, the clonotypes found in all four sorted-subset donors had higher generation probabilities. Incomplete sequencing was indicated by rarefaction of sorted-subset datasets, despite the large sequencing depth. Larger estimated clonotype richness was generally found for naive subsets than for memory subsets. Sampling was restricted to blood, and TCR repertoires in tissues likely differ from the TCR repertoires found in blood. Based on pairwise subsampling, the degree of clonotype sharing among donors was expected to be affected by sequencing depth. Sharing across several donors was observed for 5% to 6.5% of naive CD4, over 3% of naive CD8, about 2.3% of memory CD4, and less than 0.45% of memory CD8 clonotypes. The genetic and exposure-history diversity represented was limited by the small number of donors.

V is cut by 5 bases and J by 0 bases, and the space between the germline ends is 8 bases. The germline V gene (reference sequence) gives CDR1 as GTSNPN and CDR2 as SVGIG. Inclusive of the bounding cysteine and phenylalanine, the CDR3 is 13 residues long. Only CDR3 DNA is held: 39 bases, read in frame from base 1. TCR CDR3 regions were amplified from genomic DNA by multiplex PCR using the deep immunoSEQ assay. Extracted genomic DNA from each cell subset was spread evenly across all wells of several immunoSEQ 96-well plates, with each plate serving as a replicate. For sorted subsets, about 200 ng genomic DNA, equal to tens of thousands of T cell genomes, was loaded into each replicate PCR. The purified libraries were quantified using a Qubit 3.0 fluorometer, sized with a Bioanalyzer 2100, and then quantified again using the KAPA Library Quantification kit. A separate single-read 150-cycle Illumina NextSeq 550 flow cell was used to sequence each immunoSEQ 96-well plate. On the study's bioinformatics: Because the immunoSEQ output held only junctional sequences and lacked quality scores, the filtering could not match the filtering applied to full-length reads. To assign V/J genes and CDR3, sequences were annotated against IMGT germline references using PyIR, a Python wrapper for IgBLAST v1.9. Reads with weak V/J assignments (E-value above 1e-6), missing CDR3, stop codons, out-of-frame junctions, or ambiguous translated residues were removed. V3J clonotypes were defined as sequences sharing the same inferred V gene, J gene, and CDR3 amino acid sequence. The percentage overlap between two repertoires was calculated by dividing the number of shared unique clonotypes by the size of the smaller repertoire. Three approaches were used to assess repertoire richness: RTK rarefaction, the Chao1 estimator, and Recon v2.1 estimates of unobserved clonotypes. Generation probabilities for all TCRbeta clonotypes obtained by the gDNA method from a few donors were computed using OLGA. TCRdb stores this immuneACCESS table with in-frame sequences only. Part of the clones is absent; in the studies checked, under half of the shortfall reflects unresolved V genes, and no reason is known for the rest. The D gene and trimming were derived from the DNA, and the V and J assignments and clone size from that table. A total of millions of clones appear in this sample, 90% to 95% of them only once. The top ten clonotypes cover 0.39% of the sample.

Material: naive CD4+ T cells from PBMCs. Reading the label with the study, this specimen's cell subset or site is: CD45RA+ positively selected. Recombination connected TRBV30 to TRBJ1-5; a weak D assignment points to TRBD1 (5 bases agree). This receptor was obtained from a man aged 18 to 35 in good health. Some clones in this sample may be carry-over from other donors' samples. In nucleotide form, the sequence is TGTGCCTGGGGCAGGGATAGCAATCAGCCCCAGCATTTT. It translates to CAWGRDSNQPQHF.